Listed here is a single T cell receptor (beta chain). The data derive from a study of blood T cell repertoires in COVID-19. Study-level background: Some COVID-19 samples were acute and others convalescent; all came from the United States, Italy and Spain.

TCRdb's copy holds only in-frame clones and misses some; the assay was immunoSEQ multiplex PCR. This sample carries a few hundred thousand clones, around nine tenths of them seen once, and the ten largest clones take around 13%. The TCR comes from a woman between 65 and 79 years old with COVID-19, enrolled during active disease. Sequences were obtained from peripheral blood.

DNA of the CDR3: TGTGCCTGGAGTACCTTGGGACAGGGAGCTTTCTTT. Protein sequence: CAWSTLGQGAFF. The chain is built from TRBV30 and TRBJ1-1; 9 bases are a match to TRBD1. CDR3 size: 12 residues. The ends lost 2 bases at V and 10 bases at J; junction bases unmatched: 5. The germline V gene has CDR1 GTSNPN and CDR2 SVGIG (reference sequence).